This T cell receptor (beta chain) is drawn from a study of shared clonotypes between healthy human individuals. Study-level findings and limits: Limitation of the genetic and exposure-history diversity represented came from the few donors. Around 5% was the fraction of naive CD4 clonotypes found shared across a few donors.

This CDR3 contains 19 residues. Per the original methods: ImmunoSEQ output held junction-only sequences without quality scores, so filtering differed. Profiling relied on immunoSEQ multiplex PCR, and the TCRdb table lists in-frame clones only, not all of them. Clonal size and the V and J genes are those of that table, whereas D and trimming came from the DNA. The sample shows fewer than 3 million clones, around 93% of them seen only once. This clone was detected only once. Its antigen is not known. What was sequenced was naive CD4+ T cells from PBMCs. Subset of the sample: CD45RA+ positively selected. This TCR came from a man aged 18 to 29 in good health. Some clones in this sample may be carry-over from other donors' samples. The chain couples TRBV5-3 to TRBJ2-5; maybe TRBD2 (9 bases). The J call could be wrong; TRBJ2-7 is a better fit for the DNA end. TRBV5-3 is an ORF for which the function is uncertain. The CDR3 loop is CARSGRDRGPVAGAYEQYF. As DNA, the CDR3 is TGTGCCAGAAGCGGGAGAGACAGGGGCCCGGTAGCGGGAGCCTACGAGCAGTACTTC.